Reported below is one T cell receptor (beta chain). The antigen remains undetermined. This sample was included in a study of T-cell reconstitution after alpha-beta-depleted transplantation in children. Broader study findings: Alpha-beta T cells about two months after transplant reportedly derived from several hundred expanded graft clones.

This CDR3 is 14 amino acids long. Trimming shortened V by 3 bases and J by 4 bases, and 10 bases separated the two germline ends. Germline V gene lookup returns CDR1 MDHEN and CDR2 SYDVKM. Using unique molecular identifiers, the investigators prepared the TCRbeta library. Each CDR3 protein is one row after TCRdb ran MiXCR on the PCR reads. The data contain some 50,000 distinct CDR3 sequences, around 9.2% of them singletons. This TCR was recovered from a male patient aged 2 to 10 who had a stem cell transplant for chronic granulomatous disease, so the T cells may come from the graft donor. Sequences were derived from PBMCs, mostly from graft donor cells, sampled 60 days after TCRalphabeta/CD19-depleted stem cell transplant. The V call is TRBV28, the J call TRBJ1-3; tentative D call: TRBD1 (5 bases). The CDR3 region is CASSLQGTGNTIYF. The CDR3 DNA reads TGTGCCAGCAGTTTGCAGGGAACGGGAAACACCATATATTTT.